This TCR beta chain was captured by sequencing in a study of blood T cell repertoires in COVID-19. About the study: PBMCs, B-cell-depleted T cells, or T cells were the source of the cDNA or gDNA that made up the material.

Authors' methods: Researchers report that nucleated cell counts were estimated from reference gene primer amplification. TCRdb keeps only in-frame clones here, not all; method: immunoSEQ multiplex PCR. Clone size and the V and J calls come from that table; the DNA yielded D and trimming. The sample consists of roughly 150,000 clones, approximately 87% of them appearing once. The sequence was collected from a woman in her seventies with acute or convalescent COVID-19. Sample: peripheral blood.

The CDR3 DNA is TGCGCCAGCAGCCAAGAAGGGACAGCCTACAATGAGCAGTTCTTC. Translation gives CASSQEGTAYNEQFF. This chain joins TRBV4-3 and TRBJ2-1; 7 bases line up with TRBD1. Unmatched junction bases numbered 1, after V lost 0 bases and J lost 2 bases. This CDR3 has 15 residues. Germline CDR1 LGHNA, CDR2 YSLEER.